Sequencing of this TCR beta chain was carried out in a study of control samples from healthy donors and cancer patients. Clones were sequenced by immunoSEQ multiplex PCR, and TCRdb holds only the in-frame ones, with some missing. The sample has roughly 130,000 clones, roughly 91% seen once. Germline CDR1 and CDR2: SGHNT and YYREEE (reference sequence). CDR3 size: 14 residues. Between the trimmed V and J ends, which lost 5 bases and 7 bases, there was a span of 18 bases. Sequencing used PBMCs. This chain joins TRBV5-4 and TRBJ1-2; a possible D gene is TRBD1 (5 bases). The sequence was collected from a man aged 45-65 years with head and neck cancer. The CDR3 reads CASRYDRGVGGYTF. The CDR3 coding sequence is TGTGCCAGCAGGTATGATAGGGGCGTCGGTGGCTACACCTTC.